The source of this T cell receptor (beta chain) is a study of PD-1 blockade in classical Hodgkin lymphoma. Every patient was affected by relapse after autologous stem cell transplantation, while exposure to brentuximab vedotin was not uniform. This clone occurred a few times. Sequencing was performed with immunoSEQ multiplex PCR; in TCRdb, only in-frame clones are kept and a portion is missing. Of about 110,000 clones in the sample, 80% to 90% were seen once. The length of the CDR3 is 13 residues. Germline values: CDR1 MGHDK, CDR2 SYGVNS. The V end lost 8 bases, the J end lost 1 base, and 11 bases lay between the germline ends.

The chain employs TRBV25-1 and TRBJ1-1; D is uncertain. This sequence originates from a human donor with classical Hodgkin lymphoma. Source: peripheral blood mononuclear cells (PBMCs), taken before the second cycle of nivolumab. The CDR3 here is CASRAFTNTEAFF. The CDR3 DNA follows: TGTGCCAGCCGAGCTTTCACGAACACTGAAGCTTTCTTT.